The clone carrying this T cell receptor (beta chain) was found once. What it recognizes is unknown. The CDR3 has 14 amino acids. V was pared by 4 bases and J by 2 bases, with 11 bases between. Germline-derived CDR1 and CDR2 are SGHDN and FVKESK. These data originate in a study of shared clonotypes between healthy human individuals. Findings of the study overall: Rarefaction curves obtained for sorted subsets showed sequencing incomplete despite large depth.

It was around 190 ng DNA, 28,000 or so T cell genomes, that sorted-subset replicate PCRs used. Only in-frame clones appear in the TCRdb table, and some are missing; sequencing was by immunoSEQ multiplex PCR. This table holds about 1 million clones, about 76% found once. The sequence was obtained from a man in his late teens or twenties in good health. The J gene is TRBJ2-5, the V gene TRBV14, with D perhaps TRBD1 or TRBD2 (6 bases each). Material for sequencing was memory CD4+ T cells sorted from blood. Indicated subset: CD45RA-negative fraction. CDR3: CASSRGGLQETQYF. As DNA, the CDR3 is TGTGCCAGCAGCCGAGGGGGACTGCAAGAGACCCAGTACTTC.